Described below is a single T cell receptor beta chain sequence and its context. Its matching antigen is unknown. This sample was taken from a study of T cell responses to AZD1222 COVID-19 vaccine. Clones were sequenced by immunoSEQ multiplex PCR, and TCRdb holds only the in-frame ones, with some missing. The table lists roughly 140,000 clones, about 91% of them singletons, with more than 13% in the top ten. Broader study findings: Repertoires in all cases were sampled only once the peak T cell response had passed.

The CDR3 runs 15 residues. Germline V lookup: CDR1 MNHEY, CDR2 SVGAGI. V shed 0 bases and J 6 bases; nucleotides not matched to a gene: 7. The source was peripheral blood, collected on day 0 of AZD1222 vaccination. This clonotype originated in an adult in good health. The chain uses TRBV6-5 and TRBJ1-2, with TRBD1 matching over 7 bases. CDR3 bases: TGTGCCAGCAGTTACTCCGTACCCGGGACAGATGGCTACACCTTC. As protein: CASSYSVPGTDGYTF.